Below, 17 T cell receptor beta chains from the same sample are listed, as sequenced in a study of blood T cell repertoires in COVID-19. Sequencing used immunoSEQ multiplex PCR; TCRdb keeps in-frame clones, though not all of them. The sample shows about 160,000 clones, around three quarters of them seen only once. Sequencing used peripheral blood. The receptor source for this set is a man in his sixties with acute or convalescent COVID-19.

This chain uses TRBV29-1 with TRBJ2-2; D might be TRBD1 (5 bases). CDR3 size: 16 residues. Germline CDR1 reads SQVTM; CDR2 reads ANQGSEA. V was cut by 1 base and J by 2 bases, with 14 bases left in between. CDR3 region: CSVEGLLTDNTGELFF. In DNA, the CDR3 is TGCAGCGTTGAAGGCCTATTGACAGATAACACCGGGGAGCTGTTTTTT.

As regards this clone: This same CDR3 is encoded by further DNA sequences in the sample. V is TRBV19 and J is TRBJ1-5; no clear D gene. CDR1 and CDR2 from the germline V gene are LNHDA and SQIVND (reference sequence). The CDR3 loop spans 13 amino acids. V lost 3 bases and J 3 bases, leaving 6 bases between the germline ends. CDR3 sequence: CASSISSNQPQHF. The CDR3 DNA reads as TGTGCCAGTAGTATCAGTTCCAATCAGCCCCAGCATTTT.

This chain joins TRBV6-4 and TRBJ1-2, with D hard to call. Germline V CDR1 and CDR2: MRHNA, SNTAGT. The CDR3 has 13 residues. V dropped 6 bases and J dropped 7 bases, with 15 bases sitting between them. The CDR3 DNA sequence: TGTGCCAGCAGCCCCGGGAGAGACCTTGGCTACACCTTC. Protein sequence: CASSPGRDLGYTF.

The rearrangement joins TRBV25-1 to TRBJ2-5; 7 bases are a match to TRBD2. Per germline, CDR1 MGHDK and CDR2 SYGVNS. After removal of 3 bases from V and 5 bases from J, the junction contained 9 bases not matched to a gene. CDR3 length: 15 amino acids. In DNA, the CDR3 is TGTGCCAGCAGTGACGGGACGCGGGGGACGGAGACCCAGTACTTC. Its protein is CASSDGTRGTETQYF. Supplemented by reference TRBV25-1 and TRBJ2-5, the full variable domain reads EADIYQTPRYLVIGTGKKITLECSQTMGHDKMYWYQQDPGMELHLIHYSYGVNSTEKGDLSSESTVSRIRTEHFPLTLESARPSHTSQYLCASSDGTRGTETQYFGPGTRLLVL.

The chain joins TRBV25-1 to TRBJ2-1; 12 bases are shared with TRBD2. CDR1 is MGHDK, CDR2 SYGVNS, per germline. The CDR3 is made up of 15 amino acids. The junction had 1 base not matched to a gene; V was cut back by 2 bases and J by 5 bases. CDR3 residues: CASSELAGGDNEQFF. The CDR3 coding sequence is TGTGCCAGCAGTGAACTAGCGGGGGGGGACAATGAGCAGTTCTTC.

V usage is TRBV12-3 or TRBV12-4 and J usage is TRBJ2-5; 9 bases fit TRBD1. This CDR3 region has 12 residues. V gave up 8 bases and J gave up 11 bases; unmatched junction bases: 9. CDR3 sequence (DNA): TGTGCCAGCGGTTCGGACAGGGGACGACAGTACTTC. Protein sequence: CASGSDRGRQYF.

The CDR3 protein is CASRATGGQNEKLFF. The CDR3 region has the DNA TGTGCCAGCAGAGCCACAGGGGGACAGAATGAAAAACTGTTTTTT. The chain recombines TRBV2 with TRBJ1-4; 8 nucleotides align to TRBD1. Germline loops: CDR1 SNHLY, CDR2 FYNNEI. The CDR3 has 15 residues. V lost 6 bases to trimming and J lost 5 bases; unmatched junction nucleotides: 8.

The sample holds a few counts of this clone. V gene TRBV5-6 combines with J gene TRBJ1-5, with TRBD1 as a possible D gene (6 bases). This CDR3 has 14 residues. Trimming cost V 4 bases and J 8 bases, with 16 bases left between them. Germline-derived CDR1 and CDR2 are SGHDT and YYEEEE. In nucleotides, the CDR3 is TGTGCCAGCAGCACCGGGACATTGGTTGAGCCCCAGCATTTT. It translates to CASSTGTLVEPQHF. Looking up the rest from reference TRBV5-6 and TRBJ1-5 gives the full variable domain: DAGVTQSPTHLIKTRGQQVTLRCSPKSGHDTVSWYQQALGQGPQFIFQYYEEEERQRGNFPDRFSGHQFPNYSSELNVNALLLGDSALYLCASSTGTLVEPQHFGDGTRLSIL.

The chain has TRBV24-1 and TRBJ2-3; D uncertain. Between the trimmed V and J ends, which lost 10 bases and 0 bases, there was a span of 13 bases. Germline CDR1 is KGHDR and CDR2 is SFDVKD. The CDR3 sequence is 14 residues long. CDR3 sequence: CATPKSTSTDTQYF. In nucleotides, the CDR3 is TGTGCCACTCCGAAATCAACTAGCACAGATACGCAGTATTTT.

This clone was counted a few times. The DNA for the CDR3 is TGCGCCAGCAGCCAAGATTACGGAGCTGGAAACACCATATATTTT. As protein: CASSQDYGAGNTIYF. The rearrangement uses TRBV4-3 and TRBJ1-3; D is undetermined. Per the germline V gene, CDR1 is LGHNA and CDR2 is YSLEER. The CDR3 is 15 residues long. Trimming took 0 bases from V and 2 from J, leaving 8 bases between them.

The chain couples TRBV19 to TRBJ2-7, with TRBD1 as a possible D gene (5 bases). The V end was cut by 3 bases, the J end by 2 bases, with 11 bases between. The germline gives CDR1 LNHDA, CDR2 SQIVND (reference sequence). This CDR3 spans 14 amino acids. In nucleotides, the CDR3 is TGTGCCAGTAGTATTTCGCAGGGCCCCTACGAGCAGTACTTC. This gives the protein CASSISQGPYEQYF.

The V and J genes are TRBV15 and TRBJ2-5; the D gene is possibly TRBD2 (5 bases). The CDR3 consists of 15 residues. Germline loops: CDR1 LNHNV, CDR2 YYDKDF (reference sequence). Between the trimmed V and J ends, which lost 0 bases and 5 bases, there was a span of 13 bases. CDR3 region: CATSRDSTRGETQYF. CDR3 nucleotide sequence: TGTGCCACCAGCAGAGACTCGACCCGAGGGGAGACCCAGTACTTC.

The chain couples TRBV19 to TRBJ1-6; D is possibly TRBD1 (5 bases). The CDR3 covers 15 residues. Germline V gene sequence: CDR1 LNHDA, CDR2 SQIVND (reference sequence). V lost 2 bases and J 8 bases, leaving 13 bases between the germline ends. CDR3 in amino acids: CASSIRARVDSPLHF. CDR3 nucleotides: TGTGCCAGTAGTATAAGGGCCAGGGTGGATTCACCCCTCCACTTT.

A single count supports this clone. This chain links TRBV29-1 with TRBJ1-1; D ambiguous. V lost 7 bases and J lost 5, with 8 bases in between. This CDR3 has 10 residues. Germline CDR1 SQVTM, CDR2 ANQGSEA. The CDR3 nucleotides read TGCAGCGCCCCGGGAACTGAAGCTTTCTTT. This sequence encodes CSAPGTEAFF.

This rearrangement joins TRBV5-6 to TRBJ2-7, with 11 bases matching TRBD1. The V segment lost 0 bases and the J segment 5 bases; nucleotides outside the gene matches: 1. This CDR3 spans 14 amino acids. Germline CDR1 and CDR2: SGHDT and YYEEEE. In DNA, the CDR3 is TGTGCCAGCAGCTTGGCGGACAGGGGGCACGAGCAGTACTTC. Amino acids: CASSLADRGHEQYF.

This chain connects TRBV15 to TRBJ2-2; D might be TRBD1 (6 bases). From germline, CDR1 is LNHNV and CDR2 YYDKDF (reference sequence). CDR3 length: 17 amino acids. The V end lost 0 bases, the J end lost 6 bases, and 17 bases lay between the germline ends. In DNA, the CDR3 is TGTGCCACCAGCAGAGATCCCAGTAATGACAGGCCCGGGGAGCTGTTTTTT. Translating it yields CATSRDPSNDRPGELFF.

J is TRBJ1-5 and V is TRBV24-1, with unresolved D. Trimming stripped 4 bases from V and 3 bases from J, with 12 bases between. This CDR3 is 15 amino acids long. CDR1 is KGHDR and CDR2 is SFDVKD in the germline V gene. CDR3 nucleotides: TGTGCCACCAGTGACCCACTCAATATCAATCAGCCCCAGCATTTT. It translates to CATSDPLNINQPQHF.